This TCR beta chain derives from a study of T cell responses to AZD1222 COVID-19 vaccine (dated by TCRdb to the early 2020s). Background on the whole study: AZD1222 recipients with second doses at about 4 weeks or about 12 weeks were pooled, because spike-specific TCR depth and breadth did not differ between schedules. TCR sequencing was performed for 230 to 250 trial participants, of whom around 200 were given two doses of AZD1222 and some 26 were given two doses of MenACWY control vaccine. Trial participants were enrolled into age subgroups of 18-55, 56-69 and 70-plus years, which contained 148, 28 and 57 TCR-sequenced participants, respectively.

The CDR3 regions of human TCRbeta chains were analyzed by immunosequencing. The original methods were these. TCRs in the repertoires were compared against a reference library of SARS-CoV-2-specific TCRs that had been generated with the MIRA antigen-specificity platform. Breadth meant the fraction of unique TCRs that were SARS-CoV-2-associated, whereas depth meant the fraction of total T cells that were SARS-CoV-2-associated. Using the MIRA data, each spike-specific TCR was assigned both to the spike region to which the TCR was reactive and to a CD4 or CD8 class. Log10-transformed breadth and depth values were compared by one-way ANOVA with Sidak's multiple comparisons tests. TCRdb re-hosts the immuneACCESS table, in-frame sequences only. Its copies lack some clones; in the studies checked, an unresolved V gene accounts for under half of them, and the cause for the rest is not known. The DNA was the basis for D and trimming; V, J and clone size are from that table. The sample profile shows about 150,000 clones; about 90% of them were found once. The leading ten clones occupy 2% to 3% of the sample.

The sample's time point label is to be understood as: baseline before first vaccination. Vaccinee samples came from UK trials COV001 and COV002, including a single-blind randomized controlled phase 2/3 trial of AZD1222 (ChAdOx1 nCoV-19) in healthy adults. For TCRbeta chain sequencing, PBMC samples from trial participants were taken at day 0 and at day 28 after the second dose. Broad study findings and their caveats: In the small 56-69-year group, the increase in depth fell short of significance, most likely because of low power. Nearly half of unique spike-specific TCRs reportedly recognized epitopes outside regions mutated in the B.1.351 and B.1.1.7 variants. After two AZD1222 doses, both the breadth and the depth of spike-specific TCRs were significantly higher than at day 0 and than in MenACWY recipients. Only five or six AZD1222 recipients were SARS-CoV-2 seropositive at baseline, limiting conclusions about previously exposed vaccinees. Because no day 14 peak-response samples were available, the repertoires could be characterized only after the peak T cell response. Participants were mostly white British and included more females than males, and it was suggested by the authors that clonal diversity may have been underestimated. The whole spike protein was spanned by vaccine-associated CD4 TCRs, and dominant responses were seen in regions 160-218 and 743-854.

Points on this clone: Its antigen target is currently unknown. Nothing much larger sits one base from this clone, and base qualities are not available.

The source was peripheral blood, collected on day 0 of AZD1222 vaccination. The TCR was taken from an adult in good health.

The DNA sequence is as follows: TGTGCCAGCAGTGCAGGAGCGGTAGAAAAACTGTTTTTT. The resulting protein is CASSAGAVEKLFF. This chain joins TRBV2 to TRBJ1-4; no confident D gene assignment can be made. Taken from cysteine to phenylalanine, the CDR3 has 13 residues. The read is trimmed to its CDR3 DNA, 39 bases read in frame from base 1. The junction carries 11 bases between V and J, which are trimmed by 4 bases and 8 bases respectively. From the germline V gene, CDR1 is SNHLY and CDR2 is FYNNEI. The entire variable domain, with the stretches around the CDR3 drawn from the reference TRBV2 and TRBJ1-4 proteins, is EPEVTQTPSHQVTQMGQEVILRCVPISNHLYFYWYRQILGQKVEFLVSFYNNEISEKSEIFDDQFSVERPDGSNFTLKIRSTKLEDSAMYFCASSAGAVEKLFFGSGTQLSVL.